The entry below gives a single TCR beta chain sequence along with its context. Its antigen is not identified. No conserved phenylalanine or tryptophan is present at the end of the CDR3, so a read error is the likely explanation. The limits of the CDR3 on the DNA are not certain, so only TCRdb's listed CDR3 is given. The sample belongs to a study of T cells in Graves' hyperthyroidism and ophthalmopathy. RNA transcripts were the template for amplifying TCR beta CDR3 regions. During a first-round RT-PCR of the TCR CDR3, the HTBI primer set was used. From the multiplex PCR reads, TCRdb called clonotypes with MiXCR, one entry per CDR3 protein. The sample yields roughly 100,000 distinct CDR3 sequences, 47% seen once. Study observations and caveats: In blood, most of the thyroid clonotypes expanded above 0.001 were also present.

Newly diagnosed hyperthyroidism, duration under 2 months, in patients aged 18 to 65. Fresh peripheral blood, more than 8 ml of it, supplied the PBMCs. The clonotype was recovered from a man aged 35 to 55 with Graves' hyperthyroidism. Sequencing used blood.

The CDR3 here is CASSFWVGGQGVTM. The chain employs TRBV5-6 and TRBJ1-1; the table gives TRBD1 as D, unverified against the DNA. CDR1 is SGHDT and CDR2 is YYEEEE in the germline V gene. Ends included, the CDR3 has 14 residues.